One and the same sample provided the 30 T cell receptor beta chains below, sequenced in a study of T cells in women clearing cervical HPV infection. Only in-frame clones appear in the TCRdb table, and some are missing; sequencing was by immunoSEQ multiplex PCR. This table holds some 37,000 clones. Material: blood buffy coat. The receptors stem from a woman aged 18-69 years with a cervical HPV16 infection that either progressed to CIN3+ or cleared (not recorded which).

About this clone itself: The missing CDR3 end, 3 residues past where the read stops, is filled in from the germline J gene. V and J are TRBV2 and TRBJ1-2; D perhaps matches TRBD1 (5 bases). This CDR3 has 15 residues. CDR1 and CDR2 from the germline V gene are SNHLY and FYNNEI. The covered CDR3 bases are TGTGCCAGCAGTATAGCGGGGGGGGTTTCAGATACC. It encodes CASSIAGGVSDT. The whole CDR3 region reads CASSIAGGVSDTYTF.

As regards this clone: The read ends 3 residues shy of where the CDR3 ends; the end is completed using the germline J gene. The J gene is TRBJ1-4, the V gene TRBV19, with TRBD1 matching over 8 bases. Germline values: CDR1 LNHDA, CDR2 SQIVND (reference sequence). This CDR3 contains 14 residues. CDR3 residues: CASTSGTGNSPLFF. CDR3 DNA (partial): TGTGCCAGTACCTCCGGGACAGGAAATTCACCA.

In the case of this clone: The missing CDR3 end, 3 residues past where the read stops, is filled in from the germline J gene. V is TRBV2 and J is TRBJ2-5; 11 positions agree with TRBD2. The CDR3 consists of 16 residues. J was trimmed by 2 bases and V by 3 bases; bases with no gene match: 5. Looked up from germline, CDR1 is SNHLY and CDR2 is FYNNEI. CDR3 DNA (partial): TGTGCCAGCAGTGAGTGGGCTAGCGGGGGGCAAGAGACC. It specifies CASSEWASGGQET. In full, the CDR3 is CASSEWASGGQETQYF.

To note about this clone: The sequence runs out 3 residues before the end of the CDR3; the remainder is reconstructed from the germline J gene. V is TRBV30 and J is TRBJ2-7, with TRBD2 identical over 7 bases. This CDR3 contains 12 residues. V lost 5 bases, J lost 2 bases, and 3 bases stayed unmatched. Per germline, CDR1 GTSNPN and CDR2 SVGIG (reference sequence). CDR3 DNA (partial): TGTGCCTGGGGCGGGGGTGCCTACGAG. This translates into CAWGGGAYE. The full CDR3 reads CAWGGGAYEQYF. The variable domain in full, with the rest retrieved from reference TRBV30 and TRBJ2-7, is SQTIHQWPATLVQPVGSPLSLECTVEGTSNPNLYWYRQAAGRGLQLLFYSVGIGQISSEVPQNLSASRPQDRQFILSSKKLLLSDSGFYLCAWGGGAYEQYFGPGTRLTVT.

Concerning this clone: The missing CDR3 end, 3 residues past where the read stops, is filled in from the germline J gene. The chain couples TRBV4-1 to TRBJ2-7, with 8 bases aligning to TRBD1. After removal of 1 base from V and 4 bases from J, the junction contained 3 bases not matched to a gene. CDR3 length: 14 amino acids. Germline V gene data show CDR1 as MGHRA and CDR2 as YSYEKL. The DNA read from the CDR3 is TGCGCCAGCAGCCAAGCCGGACAGGGTTACGAG. Protein: CASSQAGQGYE. The full CDR3 sequence reads CASSQAGQGYEQYF.

On this clone: The read terminates 3 residues before the CDR3 end, so the remaining end is supplied by the germline J gene. The chain joins TRBV6-1 to TRBJ1-2; D is undetermined. Germline loops: CDR1 MNHNS, CDR2 SASEGT. V gave up 2 bases and J gave up 5 bases, with 9 bases separating them. CDR3 length equals 13 residues. The CDR3 DNA, read in part, is TGTGCCAGCAGTGAAATGGAAGGGTATGGC. Its translation is CASSEMEGYG. The full CDR3 reads CASSEMEGYGYTF.

As to this clone: With the read ending 3 residues before the CDR3 end, the germline J gene is used to fill in that end. The rearrangement links TRBV7-2 to TRBJ1-1, with unresolved D. Trimming took off 1 base at V and 5 bases at J, with 8 bases between the two ends. Germline-derived CDR1 and CDR2 are SGHTA and FQGNSA. The CDR3 is made up of 13 amino acids. The CDR3 is CASSLGTRTEAFF. Partial CDR3 DNA: TGTGCCAGCAGCTTAGGTACTAGAACTGAA.

On this clone itself: The read is 3 residues too short to cover the CDR3 end, so that end is filled in from the germline J gene. The rearrangement joins TRBV7-6 to TRBJ2-2; D gene unclear. Germline lookup yields CDR1 SGHVS and CDR2 FNYEAQ. The CDR3 spans 11 residues. CDR3 in amino acids: CASQVQLKLFF. Partial CDR3 DNA: TGTGCCAGCCAAGTTCAGTTAAAG.

The CDR3 bases that were read are TGCGCCAGCAGCCCTTCGGGGGGGCTACAAGAGACC. Translation: CASSPSGGLQET. The whole CDR3 reads CASSPSGGLQETQYF. The J gene is TRBJ2-5, the V gene TRBV5-1; 8 bases align to TRBD2. The DNA ends 3 residues before the CDR3 does, and the rest of the CDR3 is filled in from the germline J gene. The CDR3 is made up of 15 amino acids. Germline V gene sequence: CDR1 SGHRS, CDR2 YFSETQ. J was trimmed by 2 bases and V by 4 bases; bases with no gene match: 7.

Note on this clone: The CDR3 is cut off 3 residues early in the read; its end comes from the germline J gene. The chain links TRBV20-1 to TRBJ2-7; 11 bases are shared with TRBD2. The trim removed 6 bases at V and 0 bases at J, leaving 7 bases unmatched. This CDR3 region has 15 residues. The germline CDR1 and CDR2 sequences are DFQATT and SNEGSKA (reference sequence). The part of the CDR3 DNA that was read is TGCAGTGCCACGACTAGCGGGGTCAGCTCCTACGAG. Protein product: CSATTSGVSSYE. The full CDR3 is CSATTSGVSSYEQYF.

Details on this clone: At one of its ends the junction is not consistent with the germline gene, which may arise from a read error. The read ends 3 residues shy of where the CDR3 ends; the end is completed using the germline J gene. The gene calls are TRBV7-2 and TRBJ2-2, with TRBD1 as a possible D gene (5 bases). This CDR3 is 13 amino acids long. Germline CDR1 reads SGHTA; CDR2 reads FQGNSA. The part of the CDR3 DNA that was read is TGTGCCAGCAGCCCTGGTGGGGTTGGGGCG. This translates into CASSPGGVGA. The whole CDR3 sequence reads CASSPGGVGALFF.

About this clone itself: The sequenced fragment ends 3 residues before the CDR3 boundary, so the rest is inferred from the germline J gene. The V and J genes are TRBV2 and TRBJ2-3; the match to TRBD1 covers 7 bases. This CDR3 region has 15 residues. Germline values: CDR1 SNHLY, CDR2 FYNNEI. CDR3 DNA (partial): TGTGCCAGCAGCGTCGGGACAGCAGGAAGGCAGCCG. Translation gives CASSVGTAGRQP. The complete CDR3 sequence is CASSVGTAGRQPQYF.

Of note for this clone: The CDR3 end lies 3 residues beyond the end of the read and is filled in from the germline J gene. V gene TRBV19 combines with J gene TRBJ1-2; D is perhaps TRBD1 (6 bases). This CDR3 has 19 residues. Looked up from germline, CDR1 is LNHDA and CDR2 is SQIVND (reference sequence). CDR3 bases read: TGTGCCAGTAGTTCCGCCGGACTAGCGGGGGGGCCGTCCTACAATGAC. This encodes CASSSAGLAGGPSYND. The complete CDR3 reads CASSSAGLAGGPSYNDYTF. The full variable domain, with the rest looked up from reference TRBV19 and TRBJ1-2, is DGGITQSPKYLFRKEGQNVTLSCEQNLNHDAMYWYRQDPGQGLRLIYYSQIVNDFQKGDIAEGYSVSREKKESFPLTVTSAQKNPTAFYLCASSSAGLAGGPSYNDYTFGSGTRLTVV.

Comment on this clone: Read sequence stops 3 residues before the CDR3 end, and the germline J gene provides the missing end. The chain links TRBV2 to TRBJ1-2; D gene uncertain. The CDR3 consists of 13 residues. Trimming removed 6 bases from V and 4 bases from J, with 12 bases in between. Germline V gene lookup returns CDR1 SNHLY and CDR2 FYNNEI. The CDR3 here is CASRDYSPYGYTF. CDR3 DNA, as far as it was read: TGTGCCAGCAGGGACTACAGCCCCTATGGC.

Points on this clone: The observed sequence ends 3 residues before the CDR3 terminus, with the missing tail filled in from the germline J gene. The gene calls are TRBV6-1 and TRBJ1-2; D call uncertain. The CDR3 covers 18 residues. Germline lookup yields CDR1 MNHNS and CDR2 SASEGT. The V end lost 1 base, the J end lost 0 bases, and 18 bases lay between the germline ends. CDR3 DNA, as far as it was read: TGTGCCAGCAGTGAAGTGCGACGGGGTGGCGGGACTAACTATGGC. Residues: CASSEVRRGGGTNYG. The entire CDR3 sequence reads CASSEVRRGGGTNYGYTF.

Note on this clone: Read data end 3 residues before the CDR3 end; the end is taken from the germline J gene. This chain joins TRBV7-9 and TRBJ2-4, with 9 bases aligning to TRBD1. Germline CDR1 SEHNR, CDR2 FQNEAQ (reference sequence). This CDR3 comprises 14 residues. Incomplete CDR3 DNA: TGTGCCAGCAGACCTATGGACAGGGGTCATGGT. It specifies CASRPMDRGHG. The whole CDR3 is CASRPMDRGHGQYF.

Worth noting for this clone: The read terminates 3 residues before the CDR3 end, so the remaining end is supplied by the germline J gene. The chain joins TRBV5-6 to TRBJ1-5, with no clear D. Per the germline V gene, CDR1 is SGHDT and CDR2 is YYEEEE. V lost 0 bases to trimming and J lost 6 bases, with 4 bases between them. CDR3 length: 12 amino acids. The chain's CDR3 is CASSLDGQPQHF. The covered CDR3 bases are TGTGCCAGCAGCTTGGACGGTCAGCCC.

The CDR3 loop is CASSMWTGSPNQPQHF. The covered CDR3 bases are TGTGCCAGTAGTATGTGGACAGGGAGCCCAAATCAGCCC. V and J are TRBV19 and TRBJ1-5; 8 nucleotides align to TRBD1. The CDR3 extends 3 residues past the end of the read, so its final part is completed from the germline J gene. Unmatched junction bases numbered 8, after V lost 3 bases and J lost 4 bases. Germline V lookup: CDR1 LNHDA, CDR2 SQIVND (reference sequence). The CDR3 runs 16 residues.

Remarks on this clone: The CDR3 end is not reached by the read, which stops 3 residues before it; the germline J gene fills it in. The chain uses TRBV18 and TRBJ1-1; 9 bases fit TRBD1. Unmatched junction bases numbered 6, after V lost 3 bases and J lost 4 bases. Germline CDR1 is KGHSH and CDR2 is LQKENI. The length of the CDR3 is 15 residues. The sequenced CDR3 bases are TGTGCCAGCTCACCTTATGGGACAGGGAGCACTGAA. Translated: CASSPYGTGSTE. In full, the CDR3 reads CASSPYGTGSTEAFF.

As to this clone: The read ends 3 residues early relative to the CDR3; the germline J gene fills the gap. V usage is TRBV19 and J usage is TRBJ1-2; TRBD1 matches 10 bases. This CDR3 has 16 amino acids. Germline V gene data show CDR1 as LNHDA and CDR2 as SQIVND (reference sequence). The CDR3 sequence: CASSGDRGYRTDTYTF. Incomplete CDR3 DNA: TGTGCCAGTAGCGGGGACAGGGGTTATCGCACAGATACC.

Turning to this clone: The read is 3 residues too short to cover the CDR3 end, so that end is filled in from the germline J gene. V is TRBV7-9 and J is TRBJ1-1; no reliable D call. This CDR3 has 13 residues. Looked up from germline, CDR1 is SEHNR and CDR2 is FQNEAQ (reference sequence). V shed 0 bases and J shed 3 bases, with 5 bases lying between them. CDR3 DNA, as far as it was read: TGTGCCAGCAGCTTAGCGCCAGACACTGAA. Translation: CASSLAPDTE. The whole CDR3 sequence reads CASSLAPDTEAFF.

A word on this clone: The read halts 3 residues ahead of the CDR3 end, with the missing end drawn from the germline J gene. J is TRBJ2-3 and V is TRBV5-8, with 9 nucleotides matching TRBD1. Germline CDR1 is SGHTS and CDR2 is YDEGEE. The CDR3 has 15 amino acids. Trimming took 4 bases from V and 2 from J; bases not matched to a gene: 5. CDR3 bases read: TGTGCCAGCAGCCCTGGGACAGGGCACACAGATACG. It yields the protein CASSPGTGHTDT. The full CDR3 protein reads CASSPGTGHTDTQYF.

In regard to this clone: The junction and the germline gene differ at one end; a read error may be behind it. The read ends 3 residues early relative to the CDR3; the germline J gene fills the gap. The sample holds other DNA sequences that translate to the same CDR3. This chain links TRBV6-2 or TRBV6-3 with TRBJ1-3; 9 positions match TRBD1. Germline V CDR1 and CDR2: MNHEY, SVGEGT. The CDR3 totals 15 residues. The sequenced CDR3 bases are TGTGCCAGCCTACAGGGGGCTCTATCTGGAAACACT. As protein: CASLQGALSGNT. The entire CDR3 sequence reads CASLQGALSGNTIYF.

Concerning this clone itself: The read terminates 3 residues ahead of where the CDR3 ends, so the germline J gene completes it. The chain is built from TRBV15 and TRBJ2-2, with no clear D. CDR1 is LNHNV and CDR2 is YYDKDF in the germline V gene (reference sequence). The CDR3 contains 12 residues. CDR3 DNA (partial): TGTGCCACCAGCAGAGATCCGGGTCAG. Translating gives CATSRDPGQ. The whole CDR3 reads CATSRDPGQLFF.

In the case of this clone: The read ends 3 residues shy of where the CDR3 ends; the end is completed using the germline J gene. The chain carries TRBV19 and TRBJ1-6; 8 bases map to TRBD1. CDR3 size: 18 residues. The trim removed 6 bases at V and 0 bases at J, leaving 10 bases unmatched. Germline loops: CDR1 LNHDA, CDR2 SQIVND (reference sequence). The part of the CDR3 DNA that was read is TGTGCCAGTAGAAGGGACAGGCTCACAAGCTCCTATAATTCACCC. It encodes CASRRDRLTSSYNSP. The CDR3 in its entirety is CASRRDRLTSSYNSPLHF. The entire variable domain, with the rest obtained from reference TRBV19 and TRBJ1-6, is as follows: DGGITQSPKYLFRKEGQNVTLSCEQNLNHDAMYWYRQDPGQGLRLIYYSQIVNDFQKGDIAEGYSVSREKKESFPLTVTSAQKNPTAFYLCASRRDRLTSSYNSPLHFGNGTRLTVT.

Comment on this clone: The read stops 3 residues short of the end of the CDR3; the missing end is completed from the germline J gene. The chain is built from TRBV7-2 and TRBJ2-3; the D gene is possibly TRBD1 (6 bases). Trimming cost V 0 bases and J 4 bases, with 8 bases left between them. This CDR3 is built from 14 residues. The germline V gene has CDR1 SGHTA and CDR2 FQGNSA. CDR3 sequence: CASSLAPGADTQYF. The part of the CDR3 DNA that was read is TGTGCCAGCAGCTTAGCCCCAGGGGCAGATACG.

A note on this clone: The read ends 3 residues shy of where the CDR3 ends; the end is completed using the germline J gene. The same CDR3 arises from other DNA sequences in this sample as well. The chain recombines TRBV2 with TRBJ1-3; D is possibly TRBD1 (6 bases). V lost 4 bases and J lost 4, with 14 bases in between. The CDR3 has 15 residues. The germline V gene encodes CDR1 SNHLY and CDR2 FYNNEI. This CDR3 reads CASSVSTGFGNTIYF. Incomplete CDR3 DNA: TGTGCCAGCAGTGTTTCTACAGGGTTCGGAAACACC.

Of note for this clone: The read halts 3 residues ahead of the CDR3 end, with the missing end drawn from the germline J gene. The rearrangement links TRBV28 to TRBJ2-2, with 10 nucleotides matching TRBD1. The CDR3 covers 15 residues. Unmatched junction bases numbered 10, after V lost 7 bases and J lost 8 bases. The germline CDR1 and CDR2 sequences are MDHEN and SYDVKM. The CDR3 loop is CASIVGTGAPGELFF. Incomplete CDR3 DNA: TGTGCCAGCATCGTGGGGACAGGGGCCCCGGGGGAG.

In regard to this clone: The read terminates 3 residues before the CDR3 end, so the remaining end is supplied by the germline J gene. This rearrangement joins TRBV5-1 to TRBJ2-5; TRBD1 agrees at 8 bases. The V and J ends lost 4 bases and 1 base, in that order; junction bases with no gene match: 6. CDR3 length equals 15 residues. The germline V gene has CDR1 SGHRS and CDR2 YFSETQ. The CDR3 here is CASSIGTGGQETQYF. The covered CDR3 bases are TGCGCCAGCAGCATCGGGACAGGCGGCCAAGAGACC.

In regard to this clone: The read ends 3 residues early relative to the CDR3; the germline J gene fills the gap. The chain couples TRBV18 to TRBJ2-2; 7 nucleotides align to TRBD1. From germline, CDR1 is KGHSH and CDR2 LQKENI. CDR3 length: 15 amino acids. The ends lost 4 bases at V and 0 bases at J; junction bases unmatched: 2. The chain's CDR3 is CASSQGAANTGELFF. The DNA read from the CDR3 is TGTGCCAGCTCACAGGGGGCCGCGAACACCGGGGAG.